This T cell receptor (beta chain) was observed in a study of identical twins. The CDR3 spans 13 residues. Germline values: CDR1 WSHSY, CDR2 SAAADI. V lost 4 bases and J 5 bases, leaving 10 bases between the germline ends. With respect to this clonotype: Its antigen is unknown.

Findings of the study overall: Models underestimated how often monozygotic twins shared out-of-frame TCR alpha. Cross-sectional statistical analysis was relied on for the conclusions, without the same donors being followed.

TCRdb itself ran the 5' RACE reads through MiXCR, one entry per CDR3 protein. The sample carries around 530,000 distinct CDR3 sequences, 13% to 15% recorded once. In addition, the sample was reused for a study of yellow fever vaccine responses in identical twins.

The sequenced material came from CD4+ T cells sorted from blood. This rearrangement joins TRBV10-2 to TRBJ2-3; tentatively, D is TRBD2 (6 bases). The TCR sequence derives from a woman aged 18-29 years in good health. In nucleotides, the CDR3 is TGCGCCAGCAGTGTGGAGGGGAGAGATACGCAGTATTTT. This gives the protein CASSVEGRDTQYF.